This T cell receptor (beta chain) is from a study of T cells in Graves' hyperthyroidism and ophthalmopathy. Regarding the study as a whole: Blood also carried most thyroid clonotypes expanded above 0.001.

This clonotype was detected ten times or more. Its target is not known. The investigators amplified TCR beta CDR3 regions from RNA transcripts. The primer set for the first-round RT-PCR of the TCR CDR3 was HTBI. TCRdb reprocessed the multiplex PCR reads via MiXCR and lists one record per CDR3 protein. The data hold approximately 430,000 distinct CDR3 sequences, with more than 15% observed a single time. Calling Graves' hyperthyroidism stable meant ophthalmopathy did not progress within 18 months. These patients, aged 18 to 65, had recently diagnosed hyperthyroidism lasting under 2 months. Germline V gene lookup returns CDR1 MNHNS and CDR2 SASEGT. V lost 5 bases, J lost 2 bases, and 13 bases lay in between. This CDR3 comprises 15 residues.

This receptor was identified in a woman younger than 30 with Graves' hyperthyroidism. V gene TRBV6-1 combines with J gene TRBJ1-3; perhaps TRBD1 as D (5 bases). Sequences were obtained from blood. The DNA for the CDR3 is TGTGCCAGCAGTTCAACAGGAATAGCTGGAAACACCATATATTTT. Translation: CASSSTGIAGNTIYF.